Listed below are T cell receptor beta chains from one sample, sequenced in a study of cytomegalovirus exposure and HLA in healthy donors. Clones were sequenced by immunoSEQ multiplex PCR, and TCRdb holds only the in-frame ones, with some missing. This sample yields just under 75,000 clones, of which around 94% are seen a single time; about 3.5% belongs to the top ten. Sequencing was performed on PBMCs. The source is a woman younger than 35 in good health and CMV-seropositive. CDR3s include the opening cysteine and the closing phenylalanine or tryptophan. A D gene is named only where the DNA matches it firmly. A clone size is listed for some rows: how often the clone was seen (once, few, many), or a class if it is expanded.

abundance: -
j_gene: TRBJ2-5
v_gene: TRBV9
d_gene: -
CDR3nt: TGTGCCAGCAGCGTAGGAGTCACGGACTCCCGGGCTGAGACCCAGTACTTC
CDR3aa: CASSVGVTDSRAETQYF

abundance: -
j_gene: TRBJ1-1
v_gene: TRBV11-3
d_gene: -
CDR3nt: TGTGCCAGCAGCTTAGATCCATTTGAAGCTTTCTTT
CDR3aa: CASSLDPFEAFF

abundance: -
j_gene: TRBJ2-5
v_gene: TRBV5-6
d_gene: TRBD2
CDR3nt: TGTGCCAGCAGCCCATACGGGGGGATCCAAGAGACCCAGTACTTC
CDR3aa: CASSPYGGIQETQYF

abundance: -
j_gene: TRBJ1-1
v_gene: TRBV30
d_gene: -
CDR3nt: TGTGCCTGGAATCCACAAGTAAACACTGAAGCTTTCTTT
CDR3aa: CAWNPQVNTEAFF

abundance: once
j_gene: TRBJ2-1
v_gene: TRBV5-8
d_gene: -
CDR3nt: TGTGCCAGCATCCGGACTCCTAGCTCCTACAATGAGCAGTTCTTC
CDR3aa: CASIRTPSSYNEQFF

abundance: -
j_gene: TRBJ2-7
v_gene: TRBV7-9
d_gene: TRBD2
CDR3nt: TGTGCCAGCAGCGTGCGACTAGCGGGAGGGGTTGACGAGCAGTACTTC
CDR3aa: CASSVRLAGGVDEQYF

abundance: -
j_gene: TRBJ1-4
v_gene: TRBV7-9
d_gene: -
CDR3nt: TGTGCCAGCAGCTTAGCGTTGTCTTTCCGGGGGGCCGATGAAAAACTGTTTTTT
CDR3aa: CASSLALSFRGADEKLFF

abundance: -
j_gene: TRBJ2-6
v_gene: TRBV5-1
d_gene: -
CDR3nt: TGCGCCAGCAGCTTTGGAGGGTCTGGGGCCAACGTCCTGACTTTC
CDR3aa: CASSFGGSGANVLTF

abundance: -
j_gene: TRBJ2-2
v_gene: TRBV11-3
d_gene: -
CDR3nt: TGTGCCAGCAGCAGACTCGCCCTTAGCGGAACCGCTAACACCGGGGAGCTGTTTTTT
CDR3aa: CASSRLALSGTANTGELFF

abundance: once
j_gene: TRBJ2-3
v_gene: TRBV7-2
d_gene: -
CDR3nt: TGTGCCAGCAGCTTTATTACCGGCGGGTCGACAGATACGCAGTATTTT
CDR3aa: CASSFITGGSTDTQYF

abundance: -
j_gene: TRBJ2-7
v_gene: TRBV5-4
d_gene: -
CDR3nt: TGTGCCAGCAGCTTGGGGAGAGCTCTCTCCTACGAGCAGTACTTC
CDR3aa: CASSLGRALSYEQYF

abundance: -
j_gene: TRBJ1-3
v_gene: TRBV19
d_gene: -
CDR3nt: TGTGCCAGTAGTATCGGGAGGGGAAGCTCTGGAAACACCATATATTTT
CDR3aa: CASSIGRGSSGNTIYF

abundance: -
j_gene: TRBJ2-2
v_gene: TRBV9
d_gene: -
CDR3nt: TGTGCCAGCAGCGCCATTGGAGGGCAGATGAACACCGGGGAGCTGTTTTTT
CDR3aa: CASSAIGGQMNTGELFF

abundance: -
j_gene: TRBJ1-4
v_gene: TRBV5-8
d_gene: TRBD1
CDR3nt: TGTGCCAGCAGCCCGGGACAGGGTAACTTTGGTAATGAAAAACTGTTTTTT
CDR3aa: CASSPGQGNFGNEKLFF

abundance: -
j_gene: TRBJ2-2
v_gene: TRBV18
d_gene: TRBD2
CDR3nt: TGTGCCAGCTCACGAAGGACTAGCCGGGGGGGCGGATTCGGCACCGGGGAGCTGTTTTTT
CDR3aa: CASSRRTSRGGGFGTGELFF

abundance: -
j_gene: TRBJ2-3
v_gene: TRBV7-7
d_gene: TRBD1
CDR3nt: TGTGCTAGCAGCCCCGCAGGGGGATACACAGATACGCAGTATTTT
CDR3aa: CASSPAGGYTDTQYF

abundance: -
j_gene: TRBJ2-3
v_gene: TRBV4-1
d_gene: -
CDR3nt: TGCGCCAGCAGCACACCCGGACAGCTTACGCAGTATTTT
CDR3aa: CASSTPGQLTQYF

abundance: -
j_gene: TRBJ2-7
v_gene: TRBV5-1
d_gene: TRBD1
CDR3nt: TGCGCCAGCAGCATACGGGACAGCCTTTACGAGCAGTACTTC
CDR3aa: CASSIRDSLYEQYF

abundance: -
j_gene: TRBJ2-7
v_gene: TRBV5-6
d_gene: -
CDR3nt: TGTGCCAGCAGCCGGGACACCTCCTACGAGCAGTACTTC
CDR3aa: CASSRDTSYEQYF

abundance: few
j_gene: TRBJ1-1
v_gene: TRBV19
d_gene: -
CDR3nt: TGTGCCAGTAGCTCGAACAGGGCAGTTTTCACTGAAGCTTTCTTT
CDR3aa: CASSSNRAVFTEAFF

abundance: -
j_gene: TRBJ1-5
v_gene: TRBV5-5
d_gene: -
CDR3nt: TGTGCCAGCAGCTTGGAGGGGATTAGCAATCAGCCCCAGCATTTT
CDR3aa: CASSLEGISNQPQHF

abundance: -
j_gene: TRBJ2-2
v_gene: TRBV7-3
d_gene: -
CDR3nt: TGTGCCAGCAGCCCGAACGTAGTCAGGGACACCGGGGAGCTGTTTTTT
CDR3aa: CASSPNVVRDTGELFF

abundance: -
j_gene: TRBJ2-2
v_gene: TRBV2
d_gene: -
CDR3nt: TGTGCCAGCAGTCAGGGGACCCCTTTTATGAACACCGGGGAGCTGTTTTTT
CDR3aa: CASSQGTPFMNTGELFF

abundance: -
j_gene: TRBJ2-7
v_gene: TRBV27
d_gene: TRBD1
CDR3nt: TGTGCCAGCAGTCCTCCAGGACAGGCCTACGAGCAGTACTTC
CDR3aa: CASSPPGQAYEQYF

abundance: -
j_gene: TRBJ2-7
v_gene: TRBV28
d_gene: -
CDR3nt: TGTGCCAGCAGTCCCAAAGTGGCGGGGCGCTACGAGCAGTACTTC
CDR3aa: CASSPKVAGRYEQYF

abundance: once
j_gene: TRBJ2-7
v_gene: TRBV6-6
d_gene: -
CDR3nt: TGTGCCAGCAGTACCGGGACATCCTACGAGCAGTACTTC
CDR3aa: CASSTGTSYEQYF

abundance: -
j_gene: TRBJ1-1
v_gene: TRBV4-2
d_gene: TRBD1
CDR3nt: TGTGCCAGCAGCCAAGACAGGGGGCTTGACACTGAAGCTTTCTTT
CDR3aa: CASSQDRGLDTEAFF

abundance: -
j_gene: TRBJ2-7
v_gene: TRBV5-1
d_gene: TRBD2
CDR3nt: TGCGCCAGCAGGCCAAGGACTAGCGGGAGTGGCGAGCAGTACTTC
CDR3aa: CASRPRTSGSGEQYF

abundance: -
j_gene: TRBJ1-5
v_gene: TRBV5-6
d_gene: -
CDR3nt: TGTGCCAGCAGCTTCAAGGGAGGGAATAGCAATCAGCCCCAGCATTTT
CDR3aa: CASSFKGGNSNQPQHF